These 32 T cell receptor beta chains were all obtained from the same sample, sequenced in a study of naive and memory T cell subsets. Four PCR rounds used nested alpha and beta constant region primers plus the SP2 primer. MiXCR, applied by TCRdb to the UMI-ligation and nested PCR reads, yields one record per CDR3 protein. Of tens of thousands of distinct CDR3 sequences in the sample, around 10% were seen once. Treatment denoted: skin biopsy from PPD injection site in Mantoux-positive individual. The library had UMIs added by 3' ligation of an oligonucleotide to TCR cDNA. Sequenced material: skin, taken from a tuberculin skin test site. The receptor source for this set is an adult in good health.

This clonotype has a count of ten or more. The chain carries TRBV20-1 and TRBJ2-1; TRBD2 is a possible D gene (5 bases). The V and J ends lost 3 bases and 6 bases respectively, with 18 bases between them. The CDR3 runs to 15 residues. The germline V gene encodes CDR1 DFQATT and CDR2 SNEGSKA (reference sequence). DNA of the CDR3: TGCAGTGCTAGTGTAGCTCCCGATGGAGGCAATGAGCAGTTCTTC. Translation gives CSASVAPDGGNEQFF.

This clonotype was counted between two and nine times. The J gene is TRBJ1-3, the V gene TRBV12-3 or TRBV12-4; the D is unclear. V lost 5 bases to trimming and J lost 0 bases, with 14 bases between them. This CDR3 is 16 amino acids long. CDR3 in amino acids: CASSQRTVSSGNTIYF. CDR3 nucleotide sequence: TGTGCCAGCAGTCAGAGAACGGTTAGCTCTGGAAACACCATATATTTT.

This clonotype was observed a few times. The chain is built from TRBV27 and TRBJ1-5; 9 nucleotides match TRBD1. The CDR3 consists of 15 residues. V dropped 5 bases and J dropped 7; count of bases not matched to a gene: 9. The germline V gene encodes CDR1 MNHEY and CDR2 SMNVEV (reference sequence). CDR3 sequence (DNA): TGTGCCAGCAGTCCTCAGGGACAGGGAGGACAGCCCCAGCATTTT. Encoded protein: CASSPQGQGGQPQHF.

This clonotype is medium-sized in the sample. V is TRBV18 and J is TRBJ2-7, with D tentatively TRBD2 (5 bases). Germline values: CDR1 KGHSH, CDR2 LQKENI. V was pared by 2 bases and J by 4 bases, with 18 bases between. This CDR3 spans 16 amino acids. In nucleotides, the CDR3 is TGTGCCAGCTCACCAGGACCCGCGGGTCCGGGTTACGAGCAGTACTTC. Its protein is CASSPGPAGPGYEQYF.

A note on this clonotype: Compared with germline, one end of the junction differs, possibly owing to a read error. The rearrangement links TRBV5-1 to TRBJ1-2; no clear D. CDR1 and CDR2 from the germline V gene are SGHRS and YFSETQ. This CDR3 region has 13 residues. The CDR3 region has the DNA TGTGCCAGCAGCTTACAGAGGGCCTATGGCTACACCTTC. It is translated as CASSLQRAYGYTF.

This clonotype appeared a few times. The chain has TRBV28 and TRBJ1-2; D is uncertain. The CDR3 length is 13 residues. Trimming took off 1 base at V and 4 bases at J, with 7 bases between the two ends. Looked up from germline, CDR1 is MDHEN and CDR2 is SYDVKM. CDR3 DNA sequence: TGTGCCAGCAGTTTATCGGGATGCTATGGCTACACCTTC. This codes for CASSLSGCYGYTF.

This clonotype showed up many times. In DNA, the CDR3 is TGTGCCAGCAGCTCGACAGAATATGAGCAGTTCTTC. Translation gives CASSSTEYEQFF. The genes are TRBV11-3 and TRBJ2-1, with D perhaps TRBD1 (5 bases). Germline V lookup: CDR1 SGHNT, CDR2 YENEEA. This CDR3 has 12 amino acids. Between the trimmed V and J ends, which lost 4 bases and 8 bases, there was a span of 9 bases.

Of note for this clonotype: A read error may be the cause here, since a much bigger clone is one base away. This chain links TRBV6-4 with TRBJ2-1; D may be TRBD1 (6 bases). The CDR3 has 17 amino acids. Germline lookup yields CDR1 MRHNA and CDR2 SNTAGT. This CDR3 is CASSQLGQRSSYNEQLF. The CDR3, as DNA: TGTGCCAGCAGCCAACTAGGACAGAGGAGCTCCTACAATGAGCAGCTCTTC.

This clonotype appeared a few times. The chain has TRBV6-2 or TRBV6-3 and TRBJ1-1, with unresolved D. This CDR3 is 13 amino acids long. Germline CDR1 and CDR2: MNHEY and SVGEGT. Between the trimmed V and J ends, which lost 6 bases and 0 bases, there was a span of 8 bases. The CDR3 here is CASRVTLNTEAFF. CDR3 nucleotide sequence: TGTGCCAGCAGGGTCACCTTGAACACTGAAGCTTTCTTT.

This clonotype was seen ten or more times. The gene calls are TRBV20-1 and TRBJ2-4, with no clear D. The CDR3 extends over 15 amino acids. Trimming pared 4 bases from V and 0 bases from J, leaving 13 bases between. CDR1 is DFQATT, CDR2 SNEGSKA, per germline (reference sequence). The CDR3 DNA reads as TGCAGTGCTACTTCCAGCCCGATAGCCAAAAACATTCAGTACTTC. Its translation is CSATSSPIAKNIQYF.

This clonotype was seen many times. The chain employs TRBV28 and TRBJ1-1, with unresolved D. The germline gives CDR1 MDHEN, CDR2 SYDVKM. Deletions cut 7 bases from V and 1 base from J, with 13 bases between. There are 14 residues in the CDR3. The CDR3 sequence: CASIGVNSNTEAFF. The DNA of the CDR3 is TGTGCCAGCATTGGGGTGAACTCGAACACTGAAGCTTTCTTT.

The table lists this clonotype with many counts. The chain employs TRBV7-2 and TRBJ2-1; 8 bases align to TRBD2. This CDR3 is 13 amino acids long. Germline V gene data show CDR1 as SGHTA and CDR2 as FQGNSA. V shed 5 bases, J shed 11 bases, and the junction held 8 bases outside the gene matches. This chain's CDR3 is CASSHPPSGQQFF. CDR3 bases: TGTGCCAGCAGCCACCCCCCTAGCGGGCAGCAGTTCTTC.

The chain carries TRBV13 and TRBJ2-3; 8 bases are shared with TRBD2. The CDR3 loop spans 16 amino acids. Germline-derived CDR1 and CDR2 are PRHDT and FYEKMQ (reference sequence). Losses at the gene ends were 1 base for V and 2 bases for J; bases not matched to a gene: 5. In DNA form, the CDR3 reads TGTGCCAGCAGCTTAGCTCTCGGGAGGGACACAGATACGCAGTATTTT. Translation gives CASSLALGRDTDTQYF. Complete variable domain (other parts from reference TRBV13 and TRBJ2-3): AAGVIQSPRHLIKEKRETATLKCYPIPRHDTVYWYQQGPGQDPQFLISFYEKMQSDKGSIPDRFSAQQFSDYHSELNMSSLELGDSALYFCASSLALGRDTDTQYFGPGTRLTVL.

The chain is built from TRBV28 and TRBJ2-1; 13 positions agree with TRBD2. This CDR3 is 17 amino acids long. In germline, CDR1 is MDHEN, CDR2 SYDVKM. The trim removed 0 bases at V and 9 bases at J, leaving 8 bases unmatched. CDR3 residues: CASSLWKLAGGPGEQFF. CDR3 DNA sequence: TGTGCCAGCAGTTTATGGAAACTAGCGGGAGGGCCGGGTGAGCAGTTCTTC.

The CDR3 coding sequence is TGTGCCAGCAGCATAGACCTAGGAAGTTTGAACACTGAAGCTTTCTTT. It encodes CASSIDLGSLNTEAFF. The chain has TRBV14 and TRBJ1-1; D gene uncertain. The germline V gene encodes CDR1 SGHDN and CDR2 FVKESK. The V gene lost 5 bases and the J gene lost 0 bases, with 16 bases spanning the gap. The CDR3 is 16 residues long. Using reference TRBV14 and TRBJ1-1 for the parts outside the CDR3, the full variable domain is EAGVTQFPSHSVIEKGQTVTLRCDPISGHDNLYWYRRVMGKEIKFLLHFVKESKQDESGMPNNRFLAERTGGTYSTLKVQPAELEDSGVYFCASSIDLGSLNTEAFFGQGTRLTVV.

This clonotype was seen a few times. The J gene is TRBJ1-2, the V gene TRBV29-1, with TRBD1 identical over 7 bases. The V gene end was trimmed by 6 bases and the J gene end by 12 bases; junction bases not matched to a gene: 19. Germline V gene data show CDR1 as SQVTM and CDR2 as ANQGSEA. The CDR3 has 14 residues. CDR3 coding DNA: TGCAGCGTGAGGGGGCAAGGTGCGGGCACGGGCGACACCTTC. It encodes CSVRGQGAGTGDTF.

The chain recombines TRBV12-3 or TRBV12-4 with TRBJ1-1; D gene uncertain. The CDR3 contains 14 residues. V lost 5 bases to trimming and J lost 5 bases, with 15 bases between them. CDR3 in DNA: TGTGCCAGCAGTGTCGACGCCGGAGGGACTGAAGCTTTCTTT. It translates to CASSVDAGGTEAFF.

In its sample, this clonotype was seen many times. The chain recombines TRBV6-1 with TRBJ2-7; TRBD2 agrees at 8 bases. Losses at the gene ends were 10 bases for V and 0 bases for J; bases not matched to a gene: 11. The germline CDR1 and CDR2 sequences are MNHNS and SASEGT. The CDR3 extends over 15 amino acids. Here the CDR3 DNA reads TGTGCCATCGCGGGGGGTTCGGGGCGCTCCTACGAGCAGTACTTC. Its protein is CAIAGGSGRSYEQYF.

This clonotype was counted many times. The chain has TRBV18 and TRBJ1-2, with 7 positions matching TRBD1. CDR3 size: 13 residues. The junction had 3 bases not matched to a gene; V was cut back by 1 base and J by 7 bases. Germline loops: CDR1 KGHSH, CDR2 LQKENI. The DNA of the CDR3 is TGTGCCAGCTCACCACAGGGGGCGCGTGGCTACACCTTC. Amino acid sequence: CASSPQGARGYTF.

This clonotype has just a few counts. This sequence joins TRBV6-6 and TRBJ2-1; TRBD2 matches at 10 bases. Germline V gene data show CDR1 as MNHNY and CDR2 as SVGAGI (reference sequence). The CDR3 runs 17 residues. J lost 3 bases, V lost 0 bases, and 5 bases had no gene match. CDR3 DNA sequence: TGTGCCAGCAGTTACTCTTCCCTAGCGGGGGTCTACAATGAGCAGTTCTTC. Protein sequence: CASSYSSLAGVYNEQFF.

V gene TRBV2 combines with J gene TRBJ2-3, with 7 bases aligning to TRBD1. Germline V CDR1 and CDR2: SNHLY, FYNNEI. The CDR3 runs to 15 residues. V was clipped by 6 bases and J by 2 bases; unmatched bases: 8. CDR3 nucleotide sequence: TGTGCCAGCAGAGATGACAGGGCGCCCACAGATACGCAGTATTTT. Protein product: CASRDDRAPTDTQYF.

This clonotype appeared once. J is TRBJ1-1 and V is TRBV30, with D possibly being TRBD1 (6 bases). The CDR3 sequence is 13 residues long. CDR1 GTSNPN and CDR2 SVGIG come from the germline V gene (reference sequence). Trimming left V 2 bases short and J 1 base short, with 8 bases between. The CDR3 DNA sequence: TGTGCCTGGAGTACAGGGCAGAACACTGAAGCTTTCTTT. Encoded protein: CAWSTGQNTEAFF.

This chain uses TRBV20-1 with TRBJ2-1, with 10 nucleotides matching TRBD1. V lost 6 bases and J lost 1; bases outside the gene matches: 3. CDR3 length: 14 amino acids. From germline, CDR1 is DFQATT and CDR2 SNEGSKA (reference sequence). The CDR3 DNA follows: TGCAGTGCCCAGGGACAGGGGTCCTACAATGAGCAGTTCTTC. Translated: CSAQGQGSYNEQFF.

The V gene is TRBV7-9, the J gene TRBJ2-1; 8 nucleotides align to TRBD2. The CDR3 runs 14 residues. Looked up from germline, CDR1 is SEHNR and CDR2 is FQNEAQ (reference sequence). With V trimmed by 2 bases and J by 3 bases, 0 bases remained unmatched. CDR3 sequence (DNA): TGTGCCAGCAGCTTACTAGCGGGCTACAATGAGCAGTTCTTC. Translation: CASSLLAGYNEQFF.

This clonotype came up many times. CDR3 sequence: CSARAHSGGADTQYF. CDR3 DNA: TGCAGTGCTAGAGCTCACAGCGGGGGGGCAGATACGCAGTATTTT. This chain joins TRBV20-1 and TRBJ2-3, with 10 bases that match TRBD2. The length of the CDR3 is 15 residues. The germline gives CDR1 DFQATT, CDR2 SNEGSKA (reference sequence). The J segment lost 4 bases and the V segment lost 1 base, leaving 5 bases of the junction unmatched.

This clonotype was observed at least ten times. J is TRBJ1-2 and V is TRBV6-5; TRBD1 matches at 7 bases. J was trimmed by 4 bases and V by 6 bases; bases with no gene match: 11. The germline CDR1 and CDR2 sequences are MNHEY and SVGAGI. CDR3 size: 15 residues. The DNA of the CDR3 is TGTGCCAGCAGGCCAGGAGACAGGGACGGCTATGGCTACACCTTC. As protein: CASRPGDRDGYGYTF.

This clonotype was counted a single time. The V gene is TRBV30, the J gene TRBJ2-3; D is undetermined. Trimming removed 2 bases at V and 2 bases at J, with 8 bases between. The CDR3 totals 13 residues. Germline CDR1 is GTSNPN and CDR2 is SVGIG (reference sequence). This chain's CDR3 is CAWSRTTTDTQYF. As DNA, the CDR3 is TGTGCCTGGAGTAGGACGACCACAGATACGCAGTATTTT.

This clonotype came up many times. The chain joins TRBV6-1 to TRBJ2-6, with D maybe TRBD2 (6 bases). The CDR3 contains 17 residues. The germline gives CDR1 MNHNS, CDR2 SASEGT. The ends were cut back, 5 bases at V and 2 bases at J, with 16 bases in the middle. In nucleotides, the CDR3 is TGTGCCAGCAGTCCCTCGTGGAGGGATCCTGGGGCCAACGTCCTGACTTTC. Translated, it gives CASSPSWRDPGANVLTF.

At least ten counts were recorded for this clonotype. The J gene is TRBJ2-7, the V gene TRBV6-1, with D possibly TRBD2 on 6 matching bases. The CDR3 runs 16 residues. The V gene's germline CDR1 is MNHNS and CDR2 SASEGT. The ends were cut back, 2 bases at V and 7 bases at J, with 21 bases in the middle. The CDR3 DNA follows: TGTGCCAGCAGTGAATCTTTTGCGGGATCCTTCCTAGAGCAGTACTTC. Amino acids: CASSESFAGSFLEQYF.

This clonotype was recorded many times. The chain is built from TRBV11-3 and TRBJ2-3; 10 bases agree with TRBD2. The CDR3 sequence is 15 residues long. Germline assignment: CDR1 SGHNT and CDR2 YENEEA. Trimming removed 5 bases from V and 2 bases from J; junction bases left unmatched: 4. CDR3: CASSPGTSDTDTQYF. CDR3 coding DNA: TGTGCCAGCAGCCCCGGGACTAGCGACACAGATACGCAGTATTTT.

Many counts were recorded for this clonotype. The gene calls are TRBV20-1 and TRBJ2-5; D not certain. The V gene's germline CDR1 is DFQATT and CDR2 SNEGSKA (reference sequence). The V end lost 6 bases, the J end lost 4 bases, and 15 bases lay between the germline ends. CDR3 length: 13 amino acids. CDR3 loop: CSARTEPSETQYF. CDR3 bases: TGCAGTGCCAGAACGGAGCCCTCAGAGACCCAGTACTTC.

The chain has TRBV15 and TRBJ2-3; no reliable D call. Germline V gene lookup returns CDR1 LNHNV and CDR2 YYDKDF (reference sequence). The V gene lost 3 bases and the J gene lost 7 bases, with 5 bases spanning the gap. The CDR3 contains 11 residues. Here the CDR3 DNA reads TGTGCCACCAGCAGCGGTTATACGCAGTATTTT. It is translated as CATSSGYTQYF. The whole variable domain, remainder taken from reference TRBV15 and TRBJ2-3, is DAMVIQNPRYQVTQFGKPVTLSCSQTLNHNVMYWYQQKSSQAPKLLFHYYDKDFNNEADTPDNFQSRRPNTSFCFLDIRSPGLGDTAMYLCATSSGYTQYFGPGTRLTVL.